These T cell receptor beta chains were read from a single sample in a study of CD8+CD57+ T cells in acquired aplastic anemia. TCRdb recomputed calls from the reads with MiXCR, one row per CDR3 protein. The repertoire holds some 200,000 distinct CDR3 sequences, with 48% as singletons. The sample consisted of sorted CD4+, CD8+, or CD8+CD57+ T cells (not recorded which) from PBMCs. The source of these receptors is a human donor with aplastic anemia. CDR3s include the opening cysteine and the closing phenylalanine or tryptophan.

j_call v_call cdr3_aa
TRBJ2-7 TRBV5-6 CASSLRSGEQYF
TRBJ2-3 TRBV12-3/TRBV12-4 CASSPKTSGFTDTQYF
TRBJ1-2 TRBV20-1 CSARAPGDGYTF
TRBJ1-1 TRBV28 CASSLRRGPAFF
TRBJ2-7 TRBV11-2 CASKKGRENYEQYF
TRBJ2-5 TRBV6-1 CASSPQGPARATQYF
TRBJ1-2 TRBV5-1 CASSGSAGFYGYTF
TRBJ2-5 TRBV29-1 CSVDRAQETQYF
TRBJ2-2 TRBV19 CASLAGGELFF
TRBJ2-2 TRBV7-9 CASSRGQRTGELFF
TRBJ1-6 TRBV19 CASRAGGSYNSPLHF
TRBJ1-6 TRBV25-1 CASSYRGTSSYNSPLHF
TRBJ1-1 TRBV19 CASRTGNTEAFF
TRBJ2-4 TRBV2 CASSEASALRWYF
TRBJ1-1 TRBV29-1 CSVAGGMSTEAFF
TRBJ2-3 TRBV5-1 CASSGLAGGINTQYF
TRBJ1-2 TRBV4-2 CASSQVFASGQGYTF
TRBJ2-1 TRBV20-1 CSARASEGYNEQFF
TRBJ1-3 TRBV7-8 CASSPLGTSGNTIYF
TRBJ2-1 TRBV15 CATSRDRGRGLGDEQFF
TRBJ1-1 TRBV7-9 CASSLTQGVRTEAFF
TRBJ1-2 TRBV25-1 CASSEMGVFNYGYTF
TRBJ1-5 TRBV19 CASSMGSSNQPQHF
TRBJ2-7 TRBV18 CASSPPSGRYEQYF
TRBJ2-5 TRBV29-1 CSVLVAGGQETQYF
TRBJ1-5 TRBV24-1 CATSDTLNQPQHF
TRBJ1-6 TRBV2 CAIRKGGEENSPLHF
TRBJ2-7 TRBV11-3 CASSPEGRGEQYF
TRBJ2-3 TRBV6-2/TRBV6-3 CASSYRTSGTSTDTQYF
TRBJ2-2 TRBV9 CASSVGGRGNTGELSF
TRBJ2-3 TRBV6-4 CASSDSGLAADTQYF
TRBJ2-1 TRBV2 CASITYNEQFF
TRBJ1-1 TRBV5-1 CASSRDSLMNTEAFF
TRBJ2-7 TRBV2 CASRDRQGSSYEQYF
TRBJ2-7 TRBV20-1 CSASGGRAYEQYF
TRBJ2-1 TRBV19 CASSSSYPYNEQFF
TRBJ2-5 TRBV7-9 CASSLTVQETQYF
TRBJ2-7 TRBV28 CASRDGYEQYF
TRBJ1-2 TRBV7-3 CASSHGTGQGTRGYTF
TRBJ1-1 TRBV7-8 CASSRKNTGAFF
TRBJ2-5 TRBV24-1 CATRGALPQETQYF
TRBJ2-1 TRBV11-1 CASRPTGLAYNEQFF
TRBJ2-7 TRBV9 CASSVAPGGLMDEQYF
TRBJ2-5 TRBV2 CASTGMTVKTQYF
TRBJ1-1 TRBV9 CASRDETGQAFF
TRBJ1-1 TRBV18 CASSPNLGGSTEAFF
TRBJ2-7 TRBV20-1 CGASGTSYEQHF
TRBJ2-7 TRBV7-3 CASSLKDKQYF
TRBJ1-2 TRBV15 CATSTRTGQGGGYTF